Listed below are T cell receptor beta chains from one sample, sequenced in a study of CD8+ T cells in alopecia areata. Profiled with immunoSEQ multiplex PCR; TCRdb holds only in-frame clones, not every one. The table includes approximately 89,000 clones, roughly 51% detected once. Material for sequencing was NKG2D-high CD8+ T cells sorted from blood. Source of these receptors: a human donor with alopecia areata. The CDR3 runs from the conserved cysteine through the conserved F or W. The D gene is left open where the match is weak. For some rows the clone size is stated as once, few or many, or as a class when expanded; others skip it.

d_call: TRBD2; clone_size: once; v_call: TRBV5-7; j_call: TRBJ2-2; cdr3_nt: TGTGCCAGCAGCTGGAGTAAGAGGCCTAGCGGGGCTCCTACCGGGGAGCTGTTTTTT; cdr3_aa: CASSWSKRPSGAPTGELFF
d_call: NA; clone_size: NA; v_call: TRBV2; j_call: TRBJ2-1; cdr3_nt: TGTGCCAGCAGTGAAGGGAAGGCGAATTGGGAGCAGTTCTTC; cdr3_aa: CASSEGKANWEQFF
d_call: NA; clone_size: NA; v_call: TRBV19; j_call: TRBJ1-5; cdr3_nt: TGTGCCAGTAGTATCGTCGGGGGGACAAATCAGCCCCAGCATTTT; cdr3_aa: CASSIVGGTNQPQHF
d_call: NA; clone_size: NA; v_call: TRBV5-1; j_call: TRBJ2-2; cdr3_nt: TGCGCCAGCAGCCAGGGAGCAGCGAACACCGGGGAGCTGTTTTTT; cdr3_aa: CASSQGAANTGELFF
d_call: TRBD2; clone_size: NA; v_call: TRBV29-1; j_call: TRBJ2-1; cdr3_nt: TGCAGCGTTGTGGGACTAGCGCATAATGAGCAGTTCTTC; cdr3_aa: CSVVGLAHNEQFF
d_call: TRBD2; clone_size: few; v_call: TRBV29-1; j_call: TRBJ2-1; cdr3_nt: TGCAGCGCCATCCGTATCGAGCGGGAGGGCTTCAATGAGCAGTTCTTC; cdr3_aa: CSAIRIEREGFNEQFF
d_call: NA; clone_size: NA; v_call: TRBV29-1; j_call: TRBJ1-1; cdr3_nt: TGCAGCGCGGCGGGGGGAAAGAACACTGAAGCTTTCTTT; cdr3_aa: CSAAGGKNTEAFF
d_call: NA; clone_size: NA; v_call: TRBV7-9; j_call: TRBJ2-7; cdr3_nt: TGTGCCAGCAGCTTATTACCCGCAGGAAGCGAGCAGTACTTC; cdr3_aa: CASSLLPAGSEQYF
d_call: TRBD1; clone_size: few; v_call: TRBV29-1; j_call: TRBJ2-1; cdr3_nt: TGCAGCGTTGACTTCCCTGGGACAGCCAGCTCCTACAATGAGCAGTTCTTC; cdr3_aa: CSVDFPGTASSYNEQFF
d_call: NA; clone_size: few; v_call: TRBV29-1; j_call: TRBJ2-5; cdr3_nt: TGCAGCGCAGAAGGGATACAAGAGACCCAGTACTTC; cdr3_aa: CSAEGIQETQYF
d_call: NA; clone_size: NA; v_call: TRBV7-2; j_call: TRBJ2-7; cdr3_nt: TGTGCCAGCAGCTTCGAGGCACATAGCTCCTACGAGCAGTACTTC; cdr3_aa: CASSFEAHSSYEQYF
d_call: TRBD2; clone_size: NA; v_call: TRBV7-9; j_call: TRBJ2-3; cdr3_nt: TGTGCCAGCAGTTCCGGGACTAGCGGGGGCTTCACAGATACGCAGTATTTT; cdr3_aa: CASSSGTSGGFTDTQYF
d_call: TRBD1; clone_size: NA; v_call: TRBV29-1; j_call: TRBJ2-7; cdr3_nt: TGCAGCGTGAATGTATTACAGGGGGCGCTCGAGCAGTACTTC; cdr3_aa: CSVNVLQGALEQYF
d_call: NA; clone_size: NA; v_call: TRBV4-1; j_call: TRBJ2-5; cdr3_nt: TGCGCCAGCAGCCAAGGGTACCAAGAGACCCAGTACTTC; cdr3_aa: CASSQGYQETQYF
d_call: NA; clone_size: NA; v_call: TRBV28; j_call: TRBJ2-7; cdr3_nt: TGTGCCAGCAGTTTTCCTAGGAGGGACGAGCAGTACTTC; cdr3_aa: CASSFPRRDEQYF
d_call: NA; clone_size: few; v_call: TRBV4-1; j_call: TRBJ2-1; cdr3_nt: TGCGCCAGCAGCCAAGGAGTAGGGGTAAATGAGCAGTTCTTC; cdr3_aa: CASSQGVGVNEQFF
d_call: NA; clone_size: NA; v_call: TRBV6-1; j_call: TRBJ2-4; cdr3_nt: TGTGCCAGCAGAATCGGCCCAAGGGGAGTTCAGTACTTC; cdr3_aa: CASRIGPRGVQYF
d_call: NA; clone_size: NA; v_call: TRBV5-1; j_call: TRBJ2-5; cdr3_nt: TGCGCCAGCAGCGTGACCGGGGGCCAAGAGACCCAGTACTTC; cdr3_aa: CASSVTGGQETQYF
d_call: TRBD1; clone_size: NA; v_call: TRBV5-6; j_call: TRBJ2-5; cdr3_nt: TGTGCCAGCAGCCCCGACAGGGGGCGGAGAGGAAGACAAGAGACCCAGTACTTC; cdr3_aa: CASSPDRGRRGRQETQYF
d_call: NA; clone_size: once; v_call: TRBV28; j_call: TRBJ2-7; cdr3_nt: TGTGCCAGCAGTTTATCAGGAGGGACGATATTC; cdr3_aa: CASSLSGGTIF
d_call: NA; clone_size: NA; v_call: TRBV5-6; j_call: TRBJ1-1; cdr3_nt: TGTGCCAGCAACCTGGGGGCGAACACTGAAGCTTTCTTT; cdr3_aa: CASNLGANTEAFF
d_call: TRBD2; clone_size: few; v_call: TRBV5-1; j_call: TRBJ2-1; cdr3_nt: TGCGCCAGCAGCTCGATAGTGACTAGCGGCGACAATGAGCAGTTCTTC; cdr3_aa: CASSSIVTSGDNEQFF
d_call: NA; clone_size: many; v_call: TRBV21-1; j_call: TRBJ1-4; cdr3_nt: TGTGCGAAAGGACAGGATGAAAAACTGTTTTTT; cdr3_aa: CAKGQDEKLFF
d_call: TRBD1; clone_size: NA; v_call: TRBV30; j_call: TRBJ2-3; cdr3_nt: TGTGCCTGGAGTTGGGGACAGGGGTCAGATACGCAGTATTTT; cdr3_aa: CAWSWGQGSDTQYF
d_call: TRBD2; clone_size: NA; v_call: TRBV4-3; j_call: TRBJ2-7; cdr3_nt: TGCGCCAGCAGCCAAGATGCGGCTAGCGGGAGCATGCACGAGCAGTACTTC; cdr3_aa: CASSQDAASGSMHEQYF
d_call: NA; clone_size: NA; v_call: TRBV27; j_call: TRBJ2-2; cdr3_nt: TGTGCCAGCAGACTGGGCGGTCATAACGGGGAGCTGTTTTTT; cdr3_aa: CASRLGGHNGELFF
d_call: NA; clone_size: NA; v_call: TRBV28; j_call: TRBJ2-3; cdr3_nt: TGTGCCAGCTGGGGCTTAAGCACAGATACGCAGTATTTT; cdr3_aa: CASWGLSTDTQYF
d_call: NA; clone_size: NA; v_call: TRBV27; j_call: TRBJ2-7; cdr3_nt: TGTGCCAGCGGAAACTACGAGCAGTACTTC; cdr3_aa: CASGNYEQYF
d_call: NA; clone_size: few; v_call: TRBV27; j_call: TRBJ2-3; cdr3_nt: TGTGCCAGCAGTTGGGAGTCTAGCACAGATACGCAGTATTTT; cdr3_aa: CASSWESSTDTQYF
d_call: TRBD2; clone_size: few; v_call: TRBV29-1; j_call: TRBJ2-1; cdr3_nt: TGCAGCGTTGTTGGTAGCGGGAGCCATGAGCAGTTCTTC; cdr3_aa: CSVVGSGSHEQFF
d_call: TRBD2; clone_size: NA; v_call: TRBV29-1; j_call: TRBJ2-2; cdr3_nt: TGCAGCGTCGTCCCGGGGGTGATAGCGGGAGTAGGCGGGGAGCTGTTTTTT; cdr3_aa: CSVVPGVIAGVGGELFF
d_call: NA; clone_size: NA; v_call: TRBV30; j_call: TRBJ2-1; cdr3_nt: TGTGCCTGGAGTGTACCCCCGAAGGGCCACGTCTTC; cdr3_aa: CAWSVPPKGHVF
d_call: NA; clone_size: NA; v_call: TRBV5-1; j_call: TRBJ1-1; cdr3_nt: TGCGCCAGCAGCTCTACAGGGTCCGCCACTGAAGCTTTCTTT; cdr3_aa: CASSSTGSATEAFF
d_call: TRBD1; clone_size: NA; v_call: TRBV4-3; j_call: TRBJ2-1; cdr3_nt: TGCGCCAGCAGCCCCAACCGACAGGGGATGAACAATGAGCAGTTCTTC; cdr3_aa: CASSPNRQGMNNEQFF
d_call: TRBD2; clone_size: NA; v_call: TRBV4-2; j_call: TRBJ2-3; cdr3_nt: TGTGCCAGCAGCCAAATAGCGGGAGACACAGATACGCAGTATTTT; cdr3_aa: CASSQIAGDTDTQYF
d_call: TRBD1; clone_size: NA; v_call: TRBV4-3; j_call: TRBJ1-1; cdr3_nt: TGCGCCAGCAGCCAGACAGGGGTGACTGAAGCTTTCTTT; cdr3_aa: CASSQTGVTEAFF
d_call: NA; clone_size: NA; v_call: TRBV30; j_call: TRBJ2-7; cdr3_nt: TGTGCCTGGCACCCCTCGGGGCGCGAGCAGTACTTC; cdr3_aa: CAWHPSGREQYF
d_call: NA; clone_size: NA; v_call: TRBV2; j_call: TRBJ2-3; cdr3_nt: TGTGCCAGCAGTGAAGCAGCCCAAGATACGCAGTATTTT; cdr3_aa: CASSEAAQDTQYF
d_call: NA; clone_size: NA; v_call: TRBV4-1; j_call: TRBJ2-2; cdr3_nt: TGCGCCAGCAGTCCCTCAACCGGGGAGCTGTTTTTT; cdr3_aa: CASSPSTGELFF
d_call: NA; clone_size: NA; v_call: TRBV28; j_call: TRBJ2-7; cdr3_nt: TGTGCCAGCAGTTTCCAGGGGGGCAACGAGCAGTACTTC; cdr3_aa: CASSFQGGNEQYF
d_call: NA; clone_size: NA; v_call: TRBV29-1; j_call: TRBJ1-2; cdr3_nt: TGCAGCGTGTGGGAGGACCGCTATGGCTACACCTTC; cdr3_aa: CSVWEDRYGYTF
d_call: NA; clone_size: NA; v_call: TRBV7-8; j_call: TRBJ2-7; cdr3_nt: TGTGCCTCACGGGACACCCTAGGCGAGCAGTACTTC; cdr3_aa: CASRDTLGEQYF
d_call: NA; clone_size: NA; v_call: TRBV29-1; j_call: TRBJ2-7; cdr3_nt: TGCAGCGTTGTAAAGGACTACGAGCAGTACTTC; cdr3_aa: CSVVKDYEQYF
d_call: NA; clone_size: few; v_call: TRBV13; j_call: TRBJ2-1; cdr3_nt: TGTGCCAGCAGCTTAGGCGGGAGAGGCAATGAGCAGTTCTTC; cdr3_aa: CASSLGGRGNEQFF
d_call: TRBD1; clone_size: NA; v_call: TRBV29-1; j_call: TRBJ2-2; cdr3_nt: TGCAGCGTTGACAAGACAGGGGGCAGGGGCACCGGGGAGCTGTTTTTT; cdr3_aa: CSVDKTGGRGTGELFF
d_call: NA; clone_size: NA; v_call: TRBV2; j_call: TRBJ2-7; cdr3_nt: TGTGCCAGCGGCGGAGAGCAGTACTTC; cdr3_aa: CASGGEQYF
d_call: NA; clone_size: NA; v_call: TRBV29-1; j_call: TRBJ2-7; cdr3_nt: TGCAGCGTCGGGACCGGAGGCTCCTACGAGCAGTACTTC; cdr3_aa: CSVGTGGSYEQYF
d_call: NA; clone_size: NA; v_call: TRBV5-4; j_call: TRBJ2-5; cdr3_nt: TGTGCCAGCTCAGGTAGTGGGGAGACCCAGTACTTC; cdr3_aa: CASSGSGETQYF
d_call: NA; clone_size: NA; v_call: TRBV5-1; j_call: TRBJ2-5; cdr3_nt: TGCGCCAGCAGCCCCCGGGGGAACCAAGAGACCCAGTACTTC; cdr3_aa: CASSPRGNQETQYF
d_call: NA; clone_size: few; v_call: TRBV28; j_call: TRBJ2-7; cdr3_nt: TGTGCCAGCGCGAGAGGCCCCGGACAAGGCTACGAGCAGTACTTC; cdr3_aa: CASARGPGQGYEQYF
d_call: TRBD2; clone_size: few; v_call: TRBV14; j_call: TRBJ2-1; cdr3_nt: TGTGCCAGCAGGCGGACTAGCGGGGGGGGACATGAGCAGTTCTTC; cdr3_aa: CASRRTSGGGHEQFF
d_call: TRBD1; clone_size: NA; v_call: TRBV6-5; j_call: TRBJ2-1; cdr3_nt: TGTGCCAGCAGTTACACAGGGGCCTACAATGAGCAGTTCTTC; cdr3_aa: CASSYTGAYNEQFF
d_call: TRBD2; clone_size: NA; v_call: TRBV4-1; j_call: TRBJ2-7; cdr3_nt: TGCGCCAGCAGCCAAGTCCAGCGGGGGGCTGGTTCTTTCGCCGAGCAGTACTTC; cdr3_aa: CASSQVQRGAGSFAEQYF
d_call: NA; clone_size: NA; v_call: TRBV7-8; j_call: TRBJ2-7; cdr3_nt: TGTGCCAGCAGCCTGCGGGAAGCCTCCTACGAGCAGTACTTC; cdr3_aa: CASSLREASYEQYF
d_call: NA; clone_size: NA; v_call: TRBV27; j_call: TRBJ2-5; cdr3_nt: TGTGCCACCAAGACCCCTCAAGAGACCCAGTACTTC; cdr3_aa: CATKTPQETQYF